Below, 29 T cell receptor beta chains from the same sample are listed, as sequenced in a study of T-cell reconstitution after alpha-beta-depleted transplantation in children. The authors prepared the TCRbeta library with unique molecular identifiers. Via MiXCR, TCRdb re-called the PCR reads, giving one row per CDR3 protein. The data hold roughly 66,000 distinct CDR3 sequences, with approximately 4.4% observed a single time. The sequences come from PBMCs, mostly from graft donor cells, collected 180 days after TCRalphabeta/CD19-depleted stem cell transplant. The receptors derive from a boy under three years old who had a stem cell transplant for acute myeloid leukemia, so the T cells may come from the graft donor.

This clonotype was found many times. This sequence joins TRBV7-9 and TRBJ2-7, with 12 bases lining up with TRBD1. This CDR3 has 15 amino acids. Germline lookup yields CDR1 SEHNR and CDR2 FQNEAQ (reference sequence). V trimming: 2 bases; J trimming: 5 bases; junction bases outside the gene matches: 4. The CDR3 spells CASSLPGQGAHEQYF. The DNA of the CDR3 is TGTGCCAGCAGCTTACCGGGACAGGGGGCCCACGAGCAGTACTTC.

At least ten counts were recorded for this clonotype. In nucleotides, the CDR3 is TGTGCCAGCAGCTTTACTAGCGGGGGGGCGGCTGAGCAGTTCTTC. It translates to CASSFTSGGAAEQFF. The V call is TRBV11-2, the J call TRBJ2-1, with 13 bases fitting TRBD2. This CDR3 has 15 residues. V gave up 3 bases and J gave up 9 bases; unmatched junction bases: 5. The germline V gene has CDR1 SGHAT and CDR2 FQNNGV.

This clonotype showed up many times. This CDR3 reads CASSSREDNEQFF. The CDR3 DNA reads TGCGCCAGCAGCTCGAGGGAAGACAATGAGCAGTTCTTC. The genes are TRBV5-1 and TRBJ2-1; maybe TRBD2 (5 bases). CDR1 is SGHRS, CDR2 YFSETQ, per germline. Trimming left V 3 bases short and J 5 bases short, with 9 bases between. The CDR3 sequence is 13 residues long.

This clonotype is categorized as medium-sized. V gene TRBV12-3 or TRBV12-4 combines with J gene TRBJ1-1; perhaps TRBD1 as D (6 bases). The V end lost 5 bases, the J end lost 3 bases, and 16 bases lay between the germline ends. This CDR3 is 15 amino acids long. The CDR3 is CASSKGGRRHTEAFF. As DNA, the CDR3 is TGTGCCAGCAGTAAGGGGGGAAGGCGGCACACTGAAGCTTTCTTT.

This clonotype was seen repeatedly, ten times or more. The CDR3 nucleotides are TGCGCCAGCAGCCAAGGGACAGGGGGGAACTACGAGCAGTACTTC. It codes for CASSQGTGGNYEQYF. The chain is built from TRBV4-3 and TRBJ2-7; the match to TRBD1 covers 10 bases. CDR1 and CDR2 from the germline V gene are LGHNA and YSLEER. The V and J ends lost 1 base and 3 bases, in that order; junction bases with no gene match: 3. The CDR3 has 15 amino acids.

This clonotype was recorded many times. The chain carries TRBV7-9 and TRBJ2-2, with 10 bases fitting TRBD1. The CDR3 spans 13 residues. Germline V gene sequence: CDR1 SEHNR, CDR2 FQNEAQ (reference sequence). Trimming took 10 bases from V and 4 from J; bases not matched to a gene: 3. CDR3 in DNA: TGTGCCACGGACAGGGGGAGCACCGGGGAGCTGTTTTTT. Its translation: CATDRGSTGELFF. The whole variable domain, filled in from reference TRBV7-9 and TRBJ2-2, reads DTGVSQNPRHKITKRGQNVTFRCDPISEHNRLYWYRQTLGQGPEFLTYFQNEAQLEKSRLLSDRFSAERPKGSFSTLEIQRTEQGDSAMYLCATDRGSTGELFFGEGSRLTVL.

The table lists this clonotype with many counts. The chain is built from TRBV29-1 and TRBJ1-1; D is ambiguous. CDR3 size: 13 residues. Germline CDR1 SQVTM, CDR2 ANQGSEA. Trimming pared 0 bases from V and 5 bases from J, leaving 10 bases between. CDR3: CSVEEVRGTEAFF. The CDR3 DNA reads TGCAGCGTTGAAGAGGTTAGAGGTACTGAAGCTTTCTTT.

This clonotype has a count of ten or more. V usage is TRBV12-3 or TRBV12-4 and J usage is TRBJ2-3; 13 nucleotides match TRBD2. CDR3 size: 16 residues. Losses at the gene ends were 6 bases for V and 7 bases for J; bases not matched to a gene: 10. The CDR3 loop is CASSHPGTSGAYTQYF. CDR3 DNA: TGTGCCAGCAGCCACCCCGGGACTAGCGGGGCATATACGCAGTATTTT.

This clonotype was counted ten times or more. V usage is TRBV4-3 and J usage is TRBJ2-1; 9 bases agree with TRBD2. The length of the CDR3 is 18 residues. V was clipped by 1 base and J by 0 bases; unmatched bases: 7. Germline V CDR1 and CDR2: LGHNA, YSLEER. CDR3 region: CASSQVRGGFSSYNEQFF. CDR3 DNA: TGCGCCAGCAGCCAAGTGCGGGGGGGGTTTAGCTCCTACAATGAGCAGTTCTTC.

This clonotype was recorded at least ten times. J is TRBJ1-5 and V is TRBV10-2; 7 positions agree with TRBD1. Germline-derived CDR1 and CDR2 are WSHSY and SAAADI. The CDR3 runs 15 residues. The J segment lost 4 bases and the V segment lost 6 bases, leaving 9 bases of the junction unmatched. CDR3 DNA sequence: TGCGCCAGCAGCAAAGACAGGGTTGGAAATCAGCCCCAGCATTTT. Residues: CASSKDRVGNQPQHF.

In this sample, this clonotype turned up many times. The V and J genes are TRBV18 and TRBJ2-5; the D is unclear. The CDR3 loop spans 13 amino acids. Trimming stripped 5 bases from V and 1 base from J, with 8 bases between. From germline, CDR1 is KGHSH and CDR2 LQKENI. CDR3 DNA: TGTGCCAGCTCAATGACAACCCAAGAGACCCAGTACTTC. Translated, it gives CASSMTTQETQYF.

This clonotype was recorded many times. V usage is TRBV6-5 and J usage is TRBJ1-5, with 8 positions matching TRBD1. This CDR3 is built from 15 residues. Germline CDR1 MNHEY, CDR2 SVGAGI. The J segment lost 9 bases and the V segment lost 0 bases, leaving 7 bases of the junction unmatched. The CDR3 bases are TGTGCCAGCAGTTACTCGGGGACAGGCGGCATGCCCCAGCATTTT. Protein product: CASSYSGTGGMPQHF.

This clonotype was seen many times. V and J are TRBV5-1 and TRBJ2-1, with TRBD2 matching 13 bases. The V and J ends lost 3 bases and 7 bases, in that order; junction bases with no gene match: 7. The length of the CDR3 is 16 residues. The germline CDR1 and CDR2 sequences are SGHRS and YFSETQ. The DNA for the CDR3 is TGCGCCAGCAGCTCTCCGGGACTAGCGGGGAATAATGAGCAGTTCTTC. Translation gives CASSSPGLAGNNEQFF.

This clonotype has ten or more counts. This sequence joins TRBV4-1 and TRBJ2-1; possibly TRBD1 or TRBD2 for D (5 bases each). Trimming shortened V by 4 bases and J by 9 bases, and 16 bases separated the two germline ends. Germline V gene sequence: CDR1 MGHRA, CDR2 YSYEKL. This CDR3 is 14 amino acids long. The CDR3 DNA reads as TGCGCCAGCAGCCTATCCGGGGCCCCAGGTGAGCAGTTCTTC. Translated: CASSLSGAPGEQFF.

The CDR3 coding sequence is TGTGCCAGCAGTGAAGGGGGTTGGCCCCAGCATTTT. The encoded protein is CASSEGGWPQHF. The rearrangement uses TRBV2 and TRBJ1-5; D gene ambiguous. This CDR3 region has 12 residues. CDR1 and CDR2 (germline): SNHLY, FYNNEI. With 1 base removed from V and 9 bases from J, the gap between germline ends came to 7 bases.

There are many counts of this clonotype. The chain links TRBV10-3 to TRBJ2-7; D is unresolved. The CDR3 has 11 residues. Germline V gene lookup returns CDR1 ENHRY and CDR2 SYGVKD. Deletions cut 3 bases from V and 4 bases from J, with 4 bases between. The CDR3 region has the DNA TGTGCCATCAGTGACATGTACGAGCAGTACGTC. Encoded protein: CAISDMYEQYV.

In its sample, this clonotype was seen many times. The chain employs TRBV29-1 and TRBJ1-5; 7 bases fit TRBD1. The CDR3 length is 14 residues. Losses at the gene ends were 5 bases for V and 1 base for J; bases not matched to a gene: 5. Germline loops: CDR1 SQVTM, CDR2 ANQGSEA. The CDR3, as DNA: TGCAGCGTTCGACAGGGAGGAAGCAATCAGCCCCAGCATTTT. This gives the protein CSVRQGGSNQPQHF. The full variable domain, in which reference TRBV29-1 and TRBJ1-5 provide the parts outside the CDR3, is SAVISQKPSRDICQRGTSLTIQCQVDSQVTMMFWYRQQPGQSLTLIATANQGSEATYESGFVIDKFPISRPNLTFSTLTVSNMSPEDSSIYLCSVRQGGSNQPQHFGDGTRLSIL.

This clonotype appeared many times. This chain links TRBV5-5 with TRBJ2-3, with a tentative D call TRBD1 (6 bases). The CDR3 spans 15 residues. With 1 base removed from V and 6 bases from J, the gap between germline ends came to 15 bases. The germline gives CDR1 SGHKS, CDR2 YYEKEE (reference sequence). CDR3 loop: CASSLSAQGMDTQYF. CDR3 sequence (DNA): TGTGCCAGCAGCTTGTCGGCACAGGGTATGGATACGCAGTATTTT.

This clonotype occurred many times. The chain couples TRBV27 to TRBJ2-7; TRBD1 aligns across 7 bases. The CDR3 spans 13 residues. The trim removed 3 bases at V and 3 bases at J, leaving 2 bases unmatched. Germline V lookup: CDR1 MNHEY, CDR2 SMNVEV (reference sequence). CDR3 amino acids: CASSLGQSYEQYV. CDR3 bases: TGTGCCAGCAGTTTGGGACAGAGCTACGAGCAGTACGTC.

There are many counts of this clonotype. The rearrangement uses TRBV20-1 and TRBJ2-7; TRBD1 agrees at 7 bases. V lost 1 base, J lost 3 bases, and 3 bases stayed unmatched. In germline, CDR1 is DFQATT, CDR2 SNEGSKA (reference sequence). The CDR3 spans 13 residues. This CDR3 is CSARAGTDYEQYF. CDR3 DNA: TGCAGTGCTAGAGCGGGGACAGACTACGAGCAGTACTTC.

This clonotype was detected many times. This chain joins TRBV7-9 and TRBJ2-3; no reliable D call. The CDR3 has 11 amino acids. The germline V gene encodes CDR1 SEHNR and CDR2 FQNEAQ (reference sequence). The V and J ends lost 10 bases and 3 bases respectively, with 8 bases between them. The CDR3 loop is CATGRTDTQYF. The CDR3 DNA sequence: TGTGCCACCGGCAGGACAGATACGCAGTATTTT.

This clonotype was picked up many times. This sequence joins TRBV6-2 or TRBV6-3 and TRBJ2-7, with D possibly TRBD1 on 6 matching bases. Per germline, CDR1 MNHEY and CDR2 SVGEGT. The V and J ends lost 3 bases and 2 bases respectively, with 14 bases between them. The CDR3 length is 15 residues. The CDR3 DNA reads TGTGCCAGCAGTTATGGGGACACCAATCCCTACGAGCAGTACTTC. It is translated as CASSYGDTNPYEQYF.

In its sample, this clonotype was seen many times. CDR3: CATSDLGTNYGYTF. The CDR3 bases are TGTGCCACCAGTGATTTGGGGACAAACTATGGCTACACCTTC. The chain carries TRBV24-1 and TRBJ1-2, with D perhaps TRBD1 (6 bases). Trimming removed 0 bases from V and 2 bases from J, with 6 bases in between. There are 14 residues in the CDR3. The V gene's germline CDR1 is KGHDR and CDR2 SFDVKD.

This clonotype was picked up many times. The gene calls are TRBV7-2 and TRBJ2-3, with 8 positions matching TRBD2. Trimming removed 6 bases from V and 2 bases from J; junction bases left unmatched: 13. The germline gives CDR1 SGHTA, CDR2 FQGNSA. The CDR3 runs to 17 residues. CDR3 nucleotides: TGTGCCAGCAGATCACGGGAGGGGGGAGCACACACAGATACGCAGTATTTT. This encodes CASRSREGGAHTDTQYF.

This clonotype has ten or more counts. This chain links TRBV29-1 with TRBJ1-4; 8 positions agree with TRBD1. Losses at the gene ends were 7 bases for V and 7 bases for J; bases not matched to a gene: 8. CDR3 length: 13 residues. In germline, CDR1 is SQVTM, CDR2 ANQGSEA. In DNA, the CDR3 is TGCAGCGCAGGGGGCAGGTTAGGTGAAAAACTGTTTTTT. Its protein product is CSAGGRLGEKLFF. The variable domain in full, with the rest retrieved from reference TRBV29-1 and TRBJ1-4, is SAVISQKPSRDICQRGTSLTIQCQVDSQVTMMFWYRQQPGQSLTLIATANQGSEATYESGFVIDKFPISRPNLTFSTLTVSNMSPEDSSIYLCSAGGRLGEKLFFGSGTQLSVL.

In its sample, this clonotype was seen many times. V gene TRBV5-5 combines with J gene TRBJ2-2; maybe TRBD1 (6 bases). V lost 0 bases to trimming and J lost 3 bases, with 9 bases between them. Per the germline V gene, CDR1 is SGHKS and CDR2 is YYEKEE (reference sequence). The CDR3 totals 15 residues. The CDR3 nucleotides read TGTGCCAGCAGCTTGGTGACAGGATACACCGGGGAGCTGTTTTTT. Residues: CASSLVTGYTGELFF.

This clonotype appeared many times. The gene calls are TRBV18 and TRBJ1-6; the match to TRBD1 covers 8 bases. Trimming took 2 bases from V and 10 from J; bases not matched to a gene: 10. This CDR3 is built from 16 residues. CDR1 is KGHSH and CDR2 is LQKENI in the germline V gene. The CDR3 DNA follows: TGTGCCAGCTCACCATACGGACAGGGTGAAGGGTCACCCCTCCACTTT. It translates to CASSPYGQGEGSPLHF.

This clonotype was seen many times. The genes are TRBV6-5 and TRBJ1-2; 8 bases match TRBD1. The CDR3 extends over 11 amino acids. Unmatched junction bases numbered 3, after V lost 8 bases and J lost 7 bases. The germline V gene encodes CDR1 MNHEY and CDR2 SVGAGI. CDR3 coding DNA: TGTGCCAGCCAGGGGGCCGGTGGCTACACCTTC. Protein product: CASQGAGGYTF.

This clonotype was detected ten times or more. The chain links TRBV12-3 or TRBV12-4 to TRBJ2-7; no definite D call. The CDR3 loop spans 13 amino acids. The V and J ends lost 5 bases and 3 bases respectively, with 11 bases between them. CDR3 DNA sequence: TGTGCCAGCAGTCCACGTCCGGGCTACGAGCAGTACGTC. The encoded protein is CASSPRPGYEQYV.